This is a list of T cell receptor beta chains from one sample in a study of identical twins. TCRdb reanalysed the 5' RACE reads using MiXCR and keeps one entry per CDR3 protein. The sample comprises roughly 1.6 million distinct CDR3 sequences, about 32% of which are singletons, and 0.27% rests with the top ten. The material sequenced was cord blood. Receptor source: a newborn girl in good health. Both conserved end residues are part of each CDR3. A D gene is named only where the DNA matches it firmly. Expanded clones are given a class, and other clones once, few, many or no size at all.

v_call	clone_size	d_call	j_call	cdr3_aa
TRBV4-1	few	.	TRBJ2-3	CASSQGAPDTQYF
TRBV2	few	TRBD1	TRBJ1-5	CASGDRALLSNQPQHF
TRBV4-1	.	.	TRBJ1-4	CASSQGPIEKLFF
TRBV29-1	.	.	TRBJ2-7	CSVYSTRSEQYF
TRBV29-1	.	.	TRBJ2-5	CSVEKYGTYQETQYF
TRBV29-1	many	.	TRBJ1-2	CSVANLGSYNYGYTF
TRBV7-2	few	.	TRBJ2-5	CASSSSGRGTQYF
TRBV29-1	.	.	TRBJ1-4	CSVGGGPFNEKLFF
TRBV7-2	few	.	TRBJ2-1	CASSAAPNNEQFF
TRBV27	.	.	TRBJ2-7	CASSPRPGVYEQYF
TRBV5-1	.	TRBD2	TRBJ2-1	CASSPLTSGGANEQFF
TRBV20-1	many	TRBD2	TRBJ2-7	CSALTIAGVPYEQYF
TRBV3-1	.	.	TRBJ2-7	CASSHPERAYEQYF
TRBV12-3/TRBV12-4	few	TRBD2	TRBJ2-3	CATTGGNEDTQYF
TRBV27	.	.	TRBJ2-3	CASRKGPVLTDTQYF
TRBV20-1	few	TRBD2	TRBJ2-1	CSRTSGGDYNEQFF